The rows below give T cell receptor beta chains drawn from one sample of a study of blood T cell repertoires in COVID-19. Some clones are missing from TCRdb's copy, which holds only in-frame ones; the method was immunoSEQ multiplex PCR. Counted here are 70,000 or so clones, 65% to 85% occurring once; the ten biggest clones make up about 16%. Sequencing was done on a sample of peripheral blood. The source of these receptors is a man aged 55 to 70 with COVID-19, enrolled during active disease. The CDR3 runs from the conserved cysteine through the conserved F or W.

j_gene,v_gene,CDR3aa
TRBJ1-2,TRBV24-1,CAPIGTETYYGYTF
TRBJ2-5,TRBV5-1,CASSLGLAGKETQYF
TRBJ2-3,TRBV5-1,CASSLALAGRRDTQYF
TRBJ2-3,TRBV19,CASSIMDTQYF
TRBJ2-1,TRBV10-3,CAISEGREKQFF
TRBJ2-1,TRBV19,CASSRRTYNEQFF
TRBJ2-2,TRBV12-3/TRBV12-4,CASSPTVRELFF
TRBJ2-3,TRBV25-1,CASTGRGTDTQYF
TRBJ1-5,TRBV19,CASPRTVSNQPQHF
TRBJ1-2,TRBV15,CATRDSGYYGYTF
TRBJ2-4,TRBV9,CASSTGHIAKNIQYF
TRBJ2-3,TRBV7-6,CASSRGGPTDTQYF
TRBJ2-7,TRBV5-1,CASSLTISGLVTYEQYF
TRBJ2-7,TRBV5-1,CASSLPSGSVEREQYF
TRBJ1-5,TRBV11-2,CASSLDTGGNQPQHF
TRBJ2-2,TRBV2,CASSDPGGGRTGELFF
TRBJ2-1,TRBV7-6,CASSLEARPHYNEQFF
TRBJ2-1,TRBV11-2,CASSSERGANYNEQFF
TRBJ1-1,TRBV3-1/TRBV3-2,CASSQERTSEAFF
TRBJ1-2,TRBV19,CASKGTGGHGYTF
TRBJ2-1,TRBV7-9,CASSLDRELRYEQFF
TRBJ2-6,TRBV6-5,CASSYLGAGGANVLTF
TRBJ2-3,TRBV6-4,CASSEGQGASDTQYF
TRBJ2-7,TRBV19,CASSMGGLGLSSYEQYF
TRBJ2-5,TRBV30,CAWSRRDYMSETQYF
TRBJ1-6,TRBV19,CASSIAGSYNSPLHF
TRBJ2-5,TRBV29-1,CSSGRGSPGTQYF
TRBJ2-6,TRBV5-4,CASSYGGGPFSGANVLTF
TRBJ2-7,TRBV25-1,CASSENRGRGSYEQYF
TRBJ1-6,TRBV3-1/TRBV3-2,CASSPEPRPSPLHF
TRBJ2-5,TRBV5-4,CAGGRGTQETQYF
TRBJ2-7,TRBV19,CASSFRLAGLYEQYF
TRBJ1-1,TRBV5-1,CASSLVGQSTEAFF
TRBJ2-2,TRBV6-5,CASSSTSANTGELFF
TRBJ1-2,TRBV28,CASRSGGYGYTF
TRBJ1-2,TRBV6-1,CASSERPGGVYGYTF
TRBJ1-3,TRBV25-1,CASSAVTPGNTIYF
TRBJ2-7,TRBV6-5,CASSYSQGSLEQYF
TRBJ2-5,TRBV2,CASSGGGDETQYF
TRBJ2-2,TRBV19,CASRRGGELFF
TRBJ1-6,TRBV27,CASSSPLGRRNSPLHF
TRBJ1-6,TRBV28,CASTGVNSPLHF
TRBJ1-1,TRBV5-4,CASSDRENTEAFF
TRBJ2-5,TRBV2,CASSLETGVGETQYF
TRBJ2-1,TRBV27,CASSLSLQSSYNEQFF
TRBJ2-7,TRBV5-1,CASRPAGTGAYEQYF
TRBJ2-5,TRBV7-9,CASRLGYRGETQYF
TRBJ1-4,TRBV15,CATSRELSNEKLFF
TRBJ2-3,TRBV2,CASTGTSSTDTQYF
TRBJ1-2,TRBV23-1,CASSQCRRGAYSNGYTF
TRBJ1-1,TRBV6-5,CASSYQGADTEAFF
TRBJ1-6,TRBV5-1,CASSFPDSPLHF
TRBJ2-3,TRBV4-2,CASSQGRTEADTQYF
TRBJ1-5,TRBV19,CASRGQGGGQPQHF
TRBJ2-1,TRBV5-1,CASSLRGPYYNEQFF
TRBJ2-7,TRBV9,CASSVDGTGREQYF
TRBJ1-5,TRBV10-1,CASSEIPPGNQPQHF
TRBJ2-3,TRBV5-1,CASSFLTDTQYF